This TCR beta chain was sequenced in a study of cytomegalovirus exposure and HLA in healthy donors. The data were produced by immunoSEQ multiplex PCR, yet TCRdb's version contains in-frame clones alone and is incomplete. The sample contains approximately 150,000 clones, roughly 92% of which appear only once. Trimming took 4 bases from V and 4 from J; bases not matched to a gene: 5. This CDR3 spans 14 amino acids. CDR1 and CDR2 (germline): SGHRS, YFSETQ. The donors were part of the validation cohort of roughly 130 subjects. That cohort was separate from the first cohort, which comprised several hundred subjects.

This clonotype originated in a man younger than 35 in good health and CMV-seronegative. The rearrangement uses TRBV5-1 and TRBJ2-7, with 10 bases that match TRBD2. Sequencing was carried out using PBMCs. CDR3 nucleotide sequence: TGCGCCAGCAGCCCGGTAGCGGGGGGATACGAGCAGTACTTC. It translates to CASSPVAGGYEQYF.